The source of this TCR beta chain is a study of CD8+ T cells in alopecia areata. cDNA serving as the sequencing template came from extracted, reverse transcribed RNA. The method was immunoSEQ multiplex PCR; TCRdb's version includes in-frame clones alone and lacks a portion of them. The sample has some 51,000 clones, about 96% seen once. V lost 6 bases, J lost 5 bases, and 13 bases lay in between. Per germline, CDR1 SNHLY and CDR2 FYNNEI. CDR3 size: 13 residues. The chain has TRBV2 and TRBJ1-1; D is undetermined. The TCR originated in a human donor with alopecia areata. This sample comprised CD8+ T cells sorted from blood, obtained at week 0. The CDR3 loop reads CASRAFLGTEAFF. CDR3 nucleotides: TGTGCCAGCAGAGCCTTTTTGGGGACTGAAGCTTTCTTT.